A single sample gave rise to the 24 T cell receptor beta chains below, sequenced in a study of regulatory T cells in long-lasting Graves disease. Time point given: newly diagnosed GD, antithyroid drugs for less than 3 months. PBMC-derived RNA was used for the TCR library. The TCR beta library used iRepertoire HTBI primers with Arm-PCR amplification of CDR3. Via MiXCR, TCRdb re-called the multiplex PCR reads, giving one row per CDR3 protein. The repertoire has just over 600,000 distinct CDR3 sequences, approximately 15% of them found once; the top ten carry 18%. The sample was also linked to a second study, of T cells in Graves' hyperthyroidism and ophthalmopathy.

The sample was peripheral blood mononuclear cells (PBMCs), taken at new diagnosis, from a patient treated with antithyroid drugs. These receptors all stem from a young woman with Graves disease.

This clonotype was recorded at least ten times. The chain carries TRBV28 and TRBJ2-7; no firm D call. V was pared by 3 bases and J by 3 bases, with 15 bases between. The CDR3 length is 15 residues. Germline loops: CDR1 MDHEN, CDR2 SYDVKM. The CDR3 protein is CASSLDSNGDYEQYF. CDR3 in DNA: TGTGCCAGCAGTTTGGATTCGAACGGAGACTACGAGCAGTACTTC.

This clonotype has at least ten counts. V and J are TRBV29-1 and TRBJ1-1; tentative D call: TRBD1 (5 bases). The CDR3 covers 13 residues. The germline CDR1 and CDR2 sequences are SQVTM and ANQGSEA. The germline V and J ends were trimmed by 4 bases and 1 base, with 10 bases remaining between them. Here the CDR3 DNA reads TGCAGCGTTGTTAGGGGAACGAACACTGAAGCTTTCTTT. It yields the protein CSVVRGTNTEAFF.

This clonotype was recorded many times. The V and J genes are TRBV27 and TRBJ2-2; TRBD2 aligns across 13 bases. There are 15 residues in the CDR3. Losses at the gene ends were 8 bases for V and 4 bases for J; bases not matched to a gene: 4. Germline CDR1 is MNHEY and CDR2 is SMNVEV (reference sequence). For the CDR3, the DNA is TGTGCCAGCGGACTAGCGGGAGCGGGCACCGGGGAGCTGTTTTTT. Translated: CASGLAGAGTGELFF.

This clonotype was counted between two and nine times. One base away lies a much larger clone, so this may be a sequencing read error. The chain is built from TRBV2 and TRBJ1-5, with 8 positions matching TRBD1. V lost 11 bases, J lost 8 bases, and 14 bases stayed unmatched. The CDR3 runs to 14 residues. The germline gives CDR1 SNHLY, CDR2 FYNNEI. The CDR3 bases are TGTGCCGCTGGCGGACAGGGTCGATACGAGCCCCAGCATTTT. Translating gives CAAGGQGRYEPQHF.

This clonotype was picked up many times. The J gene is TRBJ2-7, the V gene TRBV7-9, with D unclear. The length of the CDR3 is 11 residues. Trimming took 6 bases from V and 2 from J, leaving 5 bases between them. From germline, CDR1 is SEHNR and CDR2 FQNEAQ (reference sequence). The CDR3: CASRNTYEQYF. The CDR3 DNA reads TGTGCCAGCAGAAATACCTACGAGCAGTACTTC.

The chain recombines TRBV19 with TRBJ1-4, with 12 positions matching TRBD1. Germline CDR1 LNHDA, CDR2 SQIVND (reference sequence). Unmatched junction bases numbered 11, after V lost 5 bases and J lost 10 bases. The CDR3 runs to 16 residues. The CDR3 reads CASSSLGGTGGVKLFF. CDR3 bases: TGTGCCAGTAGTTCCCTCGGCGGGACAGGGGGCGTAAAACTGTTTTTT.

The rearrangement links TRBV4-1 to TRBJ2-5, with 9 bases that match TRBD2. This CDR3 is built from 15 residues. The V gene end was trimmed by 5 bases and the J gene end by 2 bases; junction bases not matched to a gene: 6. The germline gives CDR1 MGHRA, CDR2 YSYEKL. CDR3 nucleotides: TGCGCCAGCAGCTTCCAGCGGGAGGATCAAGAGACCCAGTACTTC. This translates into CASSFQREDQETQYF.

This clonotype occurred many times. The chain carries TRBV29-1 and TRBJ2-5; TRBD1 matches at 8 bases. This CDR3 is built from 11 residues. Germline CDR1 is SQVTM and CDR2 is ANQGSEA. The V segment lost 6 bases and the J segment 6 bases; nucleotides outside the gene matches: 3. The CDR3 DNA reads TGCAGCGTAGACAGGGGACAGACCCAGTACTTC. Its protein product is CSVDRGQTQYF. Looking up the rest from reference TRBV29-1 and TRBJ2-5 gives the full variable domain: SAVISQKPSRDICQRGTSLTIQCQVDSQVTMMFWYRQQPGQSLTLIATANQGSEATYESGFVIDKFPISRPNLTFSTLTVSNMSPEDSSIYLCSVDRGQTQYFGPGTRLLVL.

The chain uses TRBV28 and TRBJ1-3, with D unresolved. V shed 5 bases and J shed 0 bases, with 20 bases lying between them. Germline V lookup: CDR1 MDHEN, CDR2 SYDVKM. The CDR3 totals 18 residues. DNA of the CDR3: TGTGCCAGCAGTCCATCTTCCCTACAGACACACTCTGGAAACACCATATATTTT. It yields the protein CASSPSSLQTHSGNTIYF.

This clonotype was found a few times. V and J are TRBV30 and TRBJ2-7, with D hard to call. Germline values: CDR1 GTSNPN, CDR2 SVGIG (reference sequence). V was pared by 3 bases and J by 7 bases, with 16 bases between. The length of the CDR3 is 13 residues. The CDR3 reads CAWSAEEYREQYF. CDR3 DNA: TGTGCCTGGAGCGCCGAGGAATACCGTGAGCAGTACTTC.

Turning to this clonotype: A much larger clone sits a single nucleotide away, making a read error possible. The chain carries TRBV7-3 and TRBJ2-1; a possible D gene is TRBD1 (6 bases). Germline V lookup: CDR1 SGHTA, CDR2 FQGTGA. CDR3 length: 15 amino acids. The CDR3, as DNA: TGTGCCGGCAGCTTACAACAGGGCTTGGACAATGAGCAGTTCTTC. The encoded protein is CAGSLQQGLDNEQFF.

This chain joins TRBV4-1 and TRBJ2-2; maybe TRBD2 (5 bases). Between the trimmed V and J ends, which lost 3 bases and 1 base, there was a span of 15 bases. This CDR3 is built from 17 residues. CDR1 is MGHRA and CDR2 is YSYEKL in the germline V gene. In nucleotides, the CDR3 is TGCGCCAGCAGCCATATAAACGACGGGGTGAACACCGGGGAGCTGTTTTTT. This gives the protein CASSHINDGVNTGELFF.

This clonotype was observed many times. This rearrangement joins TRBV20-1 to TRBJ1-1; a possible D gene is TRBD1 (5 bases). CDR1 is DFQATT, CDR2 SNEGSKA, per germline (reference sequence). The CDR3 totals 13 residues. Trimming pared 6 bases from V and 5 bases from J, leaving 16 bases between. The CDR3 here is CSAPPAGWTEAFF. As DNA, the CDR3 is TGCAGTGCCCCACCGGCAGGGTGGACTGAAGCTTTCTTT.

Ten or more counts support this clonotype. The chain links TRBV27 to TRBJ1-1; a weak D match, TRBD1 (6 bases). V was cut by 7 bases and J by 1 base, with 16 bases left in between. The CDR3 is made up of 15 amino acids. Germline loops: CDR1 MNHEY, CDR2 SMNVEV (reference sequence). CDR3 loop: CASIPSGARNTEAFF. The DNA of the CDR3 is TGTGCCAGCATACCGTCGGGGGCTCGGAACACTGAAGCTTTCTTT.

The chain has TRBV7-6 and TRBJ2-5, with 10 bases lining up with TRBD2. Germline V CDR1 and CDR2: SGHVS, FNYEAQ. This CDR3 has 16 residues. The V segment lost 5 bases and the J segment 1 base; nucleotides outside the gene matches: 7. The chain's CDR3 is CASSRGLAESQETQYF. The CDR3 DNA sequence: TGTGCCAGCAGCCGCGGACTAGCGGAAAGCCAAGAGACCCAGTACTTC.

This clonotype has at least ten counts. The V and J genes are TRBV28 and TRBJ1-5, with a possible D match to TRBD1 (5 bases). Trimming shortened V by 5 bases and J by 5 bases, and 16 bases separated the two germline ends. Germline-derived CDR1 and CDR2 are MDHEN and SYDVKM. The CDR3 extends over 15 amino acids. The CDR3: CASSPVRTGHQPQHF. The CDR3 bases are TGTGCCAGCAGTCCGGTAAGGACGGGACATCAGCCCCAGCATTTT.

This clonotype has a count of ten or more. This chain connects TRBV28 to TRBJ2-1; 7 positions match TRBD2. Germline-derived CDR1 and CDR2 are MDHEN and SYDVKM. V gave up 6 bases and J gave up 4 bases; unmatched junction bases: 12. The CDR3 is 16 residues long. The CDR3 loop reads CASSSSGPPKYNEQFF. CDR3 DNA sequence: TGTGCCAGCAGCTCTAGCGGACCCCCCAAATACAATGAGCAGTTCTTC.

The rearrangement uses TRBV3-1 and TRBJ1-2; 7 bases are shared with TRBD1. The CDR3 sequence is 15 residues long. V shed 3 bases and J 1 base; nucleotides not matched to a gene: 5. Per the germline V gene, CDR1 is LGHDT and CDR2 is YNNKEL (reference sequence). CDR3 bases: TGTGCCAGCAGCCAGGGACAGACGAATAACTATGGCTACACCTTC. Protein: CASSQGQTNNYGYTF.

The chain recombines TRBV29-1 with TRBJ2-3, with D possibly being TRBD2 (5 bases). The CDR3 is 14 residues long. Germline CDR1 SQVTM, CDR2 ANQGSEA. The CDR3 nucleotides read TGCAACGCTAAGCGGACCACTAGCACAGATACGCAGTATTTT. Protein: CNAKRTTSTDTQYF.

This clonotype was counted at least ten times. V gene TRBV24-1 combines with J gene TRBJ2-3; 11 bases map to TRBD1. Germline V gives CDR1 KGHDR, CDR2 SFDVKD. CDR3 length: 18 amino acids. V shed 0 bases and J 3 bases; nucleotides not matched to a gene: 7. The CDR3 reads CATSDLVSGQGATDTQYF. In nucleotides, the CDR3 is TGTGCCACCAGTGATTTGGTATCCGGACAGGGGGCAACAGATACGCAGTATTTT.

This clonotype was recorded many times. The chain is built from TRBV18 and TRBJ2-7; 8 bases line up with TRBD1. This CDR3 comprises 12 residues. Germline CDR1 reads KGHSH; CDR2 reads LQKENI. The junction had 4 bases not matched to a gene; V was cut back by 3 bases and J by 9 bases. This CDR3 is CASSPQGARQYF. DNA of the CDR3: TGTGCCAGCTCACCCCAGGGGGCGAGGCAGTACTTC.

This clonotype was found many times. The rearrangement links TRBV28 to TRBJ1-4; the D is unclear. This CDR3 has 16 residues. The ends were cut back, 5 bases at V and 4 bases at J, with 17 bases in the middle. The germline V gene encodes CDR1 MDHEN and CDR2 SYDVKM. CDR3 bases: TGTGCCAGCAGTCCGCCCCGACGACGGGGTAATGAAAAACTGTTTTTT. Protein product: CASSPPRRRGNEKLFF.

The rearrangement uses TRBV27 and TRBJ2-7; 9 bases line up with TRBD1. Germline values: CDR1 MNHEY, CDR2 SMNVEV (reference sequence). With 8 bases clipped from V and 6 bases from J, the junction kept 11 bases outside the gene matches. The CDR3 consists of 14 residues. CDR3 region: CASGLGQGLREQYF. The CDR3 DNA follows: TGTGCCAGCGGACTGGGACAGGGCCTGCGCGAGCAGTACTTC.

The table lists this clonotype with many counts. The chain's CDR3 is CASSKMEGYEQYF. As DNA, the CDR3 is TGTGCCAGCAGCAAGATGGAGGGCTACGAGCAGTACTTC. The chain carries TRBV6-1 and TRBJ2-7, with a tentative D call TRBD2 (6 bases). The CDR3 extends over 13 amino acids. Trimming removed 6 bases at V and 3 bases at J, with 12 bases between. CDR1 and CDR2 from the germline V gene are MNHNS and SASEGT.